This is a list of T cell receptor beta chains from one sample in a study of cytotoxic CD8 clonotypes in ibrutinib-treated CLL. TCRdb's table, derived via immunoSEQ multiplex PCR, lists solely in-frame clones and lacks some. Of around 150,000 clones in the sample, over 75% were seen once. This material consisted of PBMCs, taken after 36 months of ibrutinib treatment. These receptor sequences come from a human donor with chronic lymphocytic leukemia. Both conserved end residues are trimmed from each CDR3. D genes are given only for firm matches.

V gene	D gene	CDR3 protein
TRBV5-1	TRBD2	ASKLLAAYNEQF
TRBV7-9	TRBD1	ASSLDTTGIGGYT
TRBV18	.	ASSQGQNNQPQH
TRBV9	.	ASSAAGSVSDTQY
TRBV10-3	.	ASTDGYQPQH
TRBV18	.	ASSPTLGNGRDTQY
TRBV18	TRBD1	ASSFRTGLRAETQY
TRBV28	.	ASSFLDRLTGELF
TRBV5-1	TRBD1	ASSYRGAPEAF
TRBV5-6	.	ASSLDTGRSSPLH
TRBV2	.	ASKGGQIGGYT
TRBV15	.	ATSRGHPSVGLNTEAF
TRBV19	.	ASSIKRDQPQH
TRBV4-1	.	ASSQDLQGGYNSPLH
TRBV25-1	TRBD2	ASSAGTSGYIEQF
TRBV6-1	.	AIVLGLRNTEAF
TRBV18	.	ASSPREETQY
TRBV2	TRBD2	ASSRRGGNDEQY
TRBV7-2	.	ASSWAGAFYGYT
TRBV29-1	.	SVAGIDGYT
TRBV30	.	AWSVRRSSGNTIY
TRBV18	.	ASSPLAGSGNQPQH
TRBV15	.	ATSRDRGIGYT
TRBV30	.	AWSVLRTGELF
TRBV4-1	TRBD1	ASSQDSGGAGNQPQH
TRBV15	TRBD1	ATSGQGASNQPQH
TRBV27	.	ASSPGTPPYEQY
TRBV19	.	ASSIEYRHGDGYT
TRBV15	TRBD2	ATRFASGTGELF
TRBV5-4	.	ASSLSLGTQY
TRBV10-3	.	AISEGTGNTIY
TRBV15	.	ATSRDNWEGTTEAF
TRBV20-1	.	SASLQRAF
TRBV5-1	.	ASTQGFDENEKLF
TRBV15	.	ATSTGSFSLTDTQY
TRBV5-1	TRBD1	ASLGQGDTEAF
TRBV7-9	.	ASSLVGGNEKLF
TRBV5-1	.	ASSFLAGYNEQF
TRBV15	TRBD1	ATSNDRGYEQY
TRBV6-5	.	ASSQHMLRGSEAF
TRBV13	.	ASSLMGLGGYT
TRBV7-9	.	ASTPESHEQF
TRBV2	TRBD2	ASIPSGGETQY
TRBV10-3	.	AITPSHGEQY
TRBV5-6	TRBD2	ASSRYLTREGTDTQY
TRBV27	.	ASRSSGNTIY
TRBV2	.	ATQANGANVLT
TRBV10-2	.	ASSEAPHSYEQY
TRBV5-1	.	ASSLTGSAAEAF